These 10 T cell receptor beta chains came from one sample sequenced in a study of blood T cell repertoires in COVID-19 (dated by TCRdb to the early 2020s). Library preparation employed the immunoSEQ multiplex PCR assay. The table comes from immuneACCESS by way of TCRdb, which keeps in-frame sequences with V and J called. Part of the clones is missing from these tables; in studies checked, under half for an unresolved V gene and the rest for unknown reasons. The sample table contains hundreds of thousands of clones; only one count was recorded for roughly nine tenths of them. The biggest ten clones account for roughly 0.69% of the sample. Sequenced input: peripheral blood. The origin of the receptors is a man aged 35-49 years with acute or convalescent COVID-19.

The chain uses TRBV2 and TRBJ2-2, with 10 bases that match TRBD2. Germline CDR1 and CDR2: SNHLY and FYNNEI. CDR3 length equals 17 residues. The V and J ends lost 3 bases and 5 bases, in that order; junction bases with no gene match: 9. The CDR3 bases are TGTGCCAGCAGTGATCCCCTAGCGGGGGCCAGGACCGGGGAGCTGTTTTTT. Its translation: CASSDPLAGARTGELFF. Drawing the rest from reference TRBV2 and TRBJ2-2, the complete variable domain is EPEVTQTPSHQVTQMGQEVILRCVPISNHLYFYWYRQILGQKVEFLVSFYNNEISEKSEIFDDQFSVERPDGSNFTLKIRSTKLEDSAMYFCASSDPLAGARTGELFFGEGSRLTVL.

The chain is built from TRBV10-3 and TRBJ2-5, with 11 bases matching TRBD2. Germline CDR1 is ENHRY and CDR2 is SYGVKD. The V and J ends lost 4 bases and 0 bases, in that order; junction bases with no gene match: 1. CDR3 length equals 15 residues. The CDR3: CAISVTSGNQETQYF. The CDR3 DNA is TGTGCCATCAGTGTGACTAGCGGGAACCAAGAGACCCAGTACTTC.

The rearrangement uses TRBV25-1 and TRBJ2-1, with D perhaps TRBD1 (6 bases). V lost 4 bases and J lost 7, with 11 bases in between. The germline V gene has CDR1 MGHDK and CDR2 SYGVNS. CDR3 length equals 13 residues. The CDR3 region has the DNA TGTGCCAGCAGTGCCCAAACAGGGAATGAGCAGTTCTTC. It yields the protein CASSAQTGNEQFF.

This chain links TRBV28 with TRBJ2-7; TRBD1 agrees at 7 bases. The CDR3 runs to 18 residues. Germline loops: CDR1 MDHEN, CDR2 SYDVKM. Germline trimming cut 5 bases from V and 2 bases from J; bases unmatched to any gene: 18. CDR3 region: CASSLLGTDRDLTYEQYF. The CDR3, as DNA: TGTGCCAGCAGTCTACTTGGTACCGACAGGGACCTAACCTACGAGCAGTACTTC.

This clone was recorded only once. V and J are TRBV5-6 and TRBJ2-7; 9 bases map to TRBD1. V was clipped by 4 bases and J by 3 bases; unmatched bases: 8. Germline loops: CDR1 SGHDT, CDR2 YYEEEE. The CDR3 has 15 residues. The CDR3 DNA reads TGTGCCAGCAGCATCACCGGGACAGGGTTCTACGAGCAGTACTTC. Translated, it gives CASSITGTGFYEQYF. Drawing the rest from reference TRBV5-6 and TRBJ2-7, the complete variable domain is DAGVTQSPTHLIKTRGQQVTLRCSPKSGHDTVSWYQQALGQGPQFIFQYYEEEERQRGNFPDRFSGHQFPNYSSELNVNALLLGDSALYLCASSITGTGFYEQYFGPGTRLTVT.

The chain recombines TRBV3-1 (or the pseudogene TRBV3-2) with TRBJ1-2; D possibly corresponds to TRBD1 (6 bases). The CDR3 covers 14 residues. V was shortened by 4 bases and J by 4 bases, with 13 bases between the two germline ends. Germline lookup yields CDR1 LGHDT and CDR2 YNNKEL (reference sequence). The CDR3 loop is CASSPSGGAYGYTF. CDR3 nucleotide sequence: TGTGCCAGCAGCCCGAGCGGGGGGGCCTATGGCTACACCTTC.

CDR3: CASSHLTGVGGGYTF. The CDR3, as DNA: TGCGCCAGCAGCCACTTGACAGGGGTCGGTGGTGGCTACACCTTC. This rearrangement joins TRBV4-1 to TRBJ1-2; 8 nucleotides agree with TRBD1. The CDR3 runs to 15 residues. Germline CDR1 MGHRA, CDR2 YSYEKL. With 3 bases clipped from V and 7 bases from J, the junction kept 10 bases outside the gene matches.

The gene calls are TRBV7-9 and TRBJ2-3; D perhaps matches TRBD2 (6 bases). Looked up from germline, CDR1 is SEHNR and CDR2 is FQNEAQ (reference sequence). The CDR3 is 15 residues long. Trimming pared 0 bases from V and 5 bases from J, leaving 12 bases between. The CDR3 spells CASSLASLARDTQYF. CDR3 sequence (DNA): TGTGCCAGCAGCTTAGCGTCCCTAGCGCGAGATACGCAGTATTTT.

The genes are TRBV5-6 and TRBJ2-3; 7 bases match TRBD1. The CDR3 is 15 residues long. Trimming cost V 4 bases and J 4 bases; bases outside gene matches: 9. In germline, CDR1 is SGHDT, CDR2 YYEEEE. This chain's CDR3 is CASSTWTGGSDTQYF. The CDR3 DNA reads TGTGCCAGCAGCACCTGGACAGGTGGGTCAGATACGCAGTATTTT.

This clone has just one count. The chain uses TRBV5-5 and TRBJ2-7; 7 bases line up with TRBD1. There are 16 residues in the CDR3. With 4 bases clipped from V and 5 bases from J, the junction kept 15 bases outside the gene matches. Looked up from germline, CDR1 is SGHKS and CDR2 is YYEKEE (reference sequence). As DNA, the CDR3 is TGTGCCAGCAGCACCCGTAGGGGCGACAGGGTTCACGAGCAGTACTTC. Its protein product is CASSTRRGDRVHEQYF.